What follows are 26 T cell receptor beta chains derived from one specimen sequenced in a study of post-analysis software for immune sequencing data. Broader study findings: In patients, a few TRBV segments were more frequent than in controls, with TRBV5-6, TRBV5-1 and TRBV20-1 among them.

These receptors lack a known antigen. Unique-molecular-identifier-tagged TCR beta cDNA libraries were used. TCRdb fed the PCR reads into MiXCR, producing one record per CDR3 protein. This sample has approximately 660,000 distinct CDR3 sequences, with more than 50% found just once. The source material was blood. The receptors come from a girl aged 2-10 years with multiple sclerosis.

The chain carries TRBV5-1 and TRBJ2-1; possible D gene TRBD2, 6 bases. The CDR3 consists of 16 residues. CDR1 is SGHRS, CDR2 YFSETQ, per germline. The V end was cut by 3 bases, the J end by 3 bases, with 16 bases between. The CDR3 DNA follows: TGCGCCAGCAGCTCCGTAGCGGTTAGGCGCTACAATGAGCAGTTCTTC. It encodes CASSSVAVRRYNEQFF.

The chain links TRBV7-7 to TRBJ1-1; D unresolved. Between the trimmed V and J ends, which lost 6 bases and 1 base, there was a span of 9 bases. This CDR3 is built from 13 residues. CDR1 is SSHAT and CDR2 is FNYEAQ in the germline V gene (reference sequence). The CDR3, as DNA: TGTGCCAGCAGTCAAACAGAGAACACTGAAGCTTTCTTT. This translates into CASSQTENTEAFF.

This clonotype appeared a few times. The chain is built from TRBV29-1 and TRBJ2-5; D may correspond to TRBD1 or TRBD2 (5 bases each). From germline, CDR1 is SQVTM and CDR2 ANQGSEA. The CDR3 is 14 amino acids. Trimming stripped 7 bases from V and 1 base from J, with 16 bases between. In DNA, the CDR3 is TGCAGCGGGCGAAAGGGGAGTAGCCAAGAGACCCAGTACTTC. It encodes CSGRKGSSQETQYF.

This chain uses TRBV6-6 with TRBJ2-3, with TRBD1 as a possible D gene (5 bases). The CDR3 consists of 12 residues. V was cut by 6 bases and J by 6 bases, with 10 bases left in between. Germline CDR1 and CDR2: MNHNY and SVGAGI (reference sequence). CDR3 nucleotides: TGTGCCAGCAGAGCACAGGCGGATACGCAGTATTTT. It codes for CASRAQADTQYF.

This chain connects TRBV12-3 or TRBV12-4 to TRBJ2-4; 10 bases align to TRBD1. V lost 6 bases to trimming and J lost 4 bases; unmatched junction nucleotides: 6. This CDR3 region has 15 residues. CDR3 residues: CASSQLGQGKNIQYF. Here the CDR3 DNA reads TGTGCCAGCAGCCAGCTGGGACAGGGGAAAAACATTCAGTACTTC.

The table lists this clonotype with a few counts. The V and J genes are TRBV10-3 and TRBJ2-5; the D gene is possibly TRBD2 (5 bases). CDR3 length: 13 amino acids. Germline CDR1 reads ENHRY; CDR2 reads SYGVKD. V gave up 2 bases and J gave up 2 bases, with 6 bases separating them. CDR3 coding DNA: TGTGCCATCAGTGAGCGGGATCAAGAGACCCAGTACTTC. It specifies CAISERDQETQYF.

The chain employs TRBV4-1 and TRBJ2-1, with a possible D match to TRBD1 (6 bases). Trimming took off 3 bases at V and 1 base at J, with 16 bases between the two ends. Germline CDR1 and CDR2: MGHRA and YSYEKL. The CDR3 is made up of 17 amino acids. This CDR3 is CASSHSPGRGSYNEQFF. CDR3 nucleotides: TGCGCCAGCAGCCATTCCCCAGGTAGGGGGTCCTACAATGAGCAGTTCTTC.

This clonotype has only a few counts. The chain couples TRBV2 to TRBJ2-1, with D hard to call. Trimming pared 8 bases from V and 3 bases from J, leaving 11 bases between. Germline values: CDR1 SNHLY, CDR2 FYNNEI. The CDR3 consists of 13 residues. The CDR3: CASSDNGYNEQFF. CDR3 nucleotide sequence: TGTGCCAGCTCCGACAACGGCTACAATGAGCAGTTCTTC.

In DNA form, the CDR3 reads TGTGCCAGCAGCTTAGATCGGGCAGGGGGTGTCTCACCCCTCCACTTT. It specifies CASSLDRAGGVSPLHF. The gene calls are TRBV7-2 and TRBJ1-6, with TRBD1 identical over 7 bases. Looked up from germline, CDR1 is SGHTA and CDR2 is FQGNSA. With 1 base clipped from V and 10 bases from J, the junction kept 10 bases outside the gene matches. This CDR3 comprises 16 residues.

The chain recombines TRBV29-1 with TRBJ2-7, with D perhaps TRBD2 (5 bases). Trimming left V 0 bases short and J 5 bases short, with 11 bases between. Germline CDR1 SQVTM, CDR2 ANQGSEA. This CDR3 has 13 amino acids. For the CDR3, the DNA is TGCAGCGTTGAAGACGGGAATGCCAACGAGCAGTACTTC. Translating it yields CSVEDGNANEQYF.

The chain employs TRBV29-1 and TRBJ2-1, with a possible D match to TRBD2 (5 bases). In germline, CDR1 is SQVTM, CDR2 ANQGSEA. This CDR3 is 11 amino acids long. V was cut by 6 bases and J by 13 bases, with 16 bases left in between. The CDR3 protein is CSVPLGVEQFF. CDR3 nucleotide sequence: TGCAGCGTCCCCCTCGGGGTAGAACAGTTCTTC.

The V gene is TRBV5-6, the J gene TRBJ2-5, with 8 bases fitting TRBD1. Germline V lookup: CDR1 SGHDT, CDR2 YYEEEE. The V segment lost 0 bases and the J segment 9 bases; nucleotides outside the gene matches: 7. CDR3 length: 14 amino acids. The CDR3 protein is CASSLEDRARAQYF. The CDR3 coding sequence is TGTGCCAGCAGCTTGGAGGACAGGGCAAGGGCCCAGTACTTC.

This sequence joins TRBV25-1 and TRBJ2-7, with D possibly matching TRBD2 (6 bases). This CDR3 region has 16 residues. The V gene lost 1 base and the J gene lost 2 bases, with 15 bases spanning the gap. The germline gives CDR1 MGHDK, CDR2 SYGVNS. In DNA, the CDR3 is TGTGCCAGCAGTGAATCGGGAGTAGCCCGAGCCTACGAGCAGTACTTC. Translation: CASSESGVARAYEQYF.

The CDR3 coding sequence is TGTGCCAGCACCCAAGGCGTTTACAATGAGCAGTTCTTC. Its protein product is CASTQGVYNEQFF. This chain links TRBV6-5 with TRBJ2-1, with D unclear. Trimming stripped 7 bases from V and 4 bases from J, with 11 bases between. The germline V gene has CDR1 MNHEY and CDR2 SVGAGI. The length of the CDR3 is 13 residues.

The rearrangement links TRBV7-2 to TRBJ2-5, with D tentatively TRBD1 (5 bases). The germline CDR1 and CDR2 sequences are SGHTA and FQGNSA. V was cut by 5 bases and J by 9 bases, with 19 bases left in between. CDR3 size: 14 residues. The CDR3 sequence is CASSPLGRQQAQYF. The CDR3 DNA is TGTGCCAGCAGCCCCCTCGGGCGACAGCAGGCCCAGTACTTC.

J is TRBJ1-1 and V is TRBV30; D might be TRBD1 (6 bases). CDR3 length: 14 amino acids. V was shortened by 0 bases and J by 6 bases, with 14 bases between the two germline ends. Germline CDR1 and CDR2: GTSNPN and SVGIG (reference sequence). Written as DNA, the CDR3 is TGTGCCTGGAGTGTACAGGGAGAGATAGCTGAAGCTTTCTTT. This codes for CAWSVQGEIAEAFF. The full variable domain, with the rest looked up from reference TRBV30 and TRBJ1-1, is SQTIHQWPATLVQPVGSPLSLECTVEGTSNPNLYWYRQAAGRGLQLLFYSVGIGQISSEVPQNLSASRPQDRQFILSSKKLLLSDSGFYLCAWSVQGEIAEAFFGQGTRLTVV.

This clonotype has only a few counts. The rearrangement joins TRBV20-1 to TRBJ1-5, with D possibly matching TRBD1 (5 bases). This CDR3 contains 21 residues. The germline CDR1 and CDR2 sequences are DFQATT and SNEGSKA (reference sequence). Trimming cost V 1 base and J 0 bases, with 28 bases left between them. CDR3 in amino acids: CSARGSGPLPEASYSNQPQHF. The CDR3 DNA is TGCAGTGCTAGAGGTTCGGGGCCACTCCCCGAGGCATCATATAGCAATCAGCCCCAGCATTTT.

The chain has TRBV10-2 and TRBJ1-2; perhaps TRBD1 as D (5 bases). The CDR3 is 14 residues long. V was pared by 3 bases and J by 1 base, with 9 bases between. The germline V gene encodes CDR1 WSHSY and CDR2 SAAADI. The CDR3 coding sequence is TGCGCCAGCAGTGAAAATGGGGGTAACTATGGCTACACCTTC. Residues: CASSENGGNYGYTF.

The chain employs TRBV7-2 and TRBJ2-3, with D uncertain. V lost 4 bases and J lost 2, with 10 bases in between. The CDR3 totals 14 residues. The V gene's germline CDR1 is SGHTA and CDR2 FQGNSA. The CDR3 sequence is CASSSTRYTDTQYF. The CDR3 bases are TGTGCCAGCAGCTCAACCCGGTACACAGATACGCAGTATTTT.

This clonotype has only one observation. This chain connects TRBV29-1 to TRBJ2-1, with 7 bases identical to TRBD2. This CDR3 contains 14 residues. V trimming: 5 bases; J trimming: 0 bases; junction bases outside the gene matches: 4. The germline V gene has CDR1 SQVTM and CDR2 ANQGSEA. CDR3 nucleotides: TGCAGCGTTACGAGCGGGACCTCCTACAATGAGCAGTTCTTC. Its protein is CSVTSGTSYNEQFF.

The V gene is TRBV6-6, the J gene TRBJ2-5; 10 bases match TRBD2. Germline V gene lookup returns CDR1 MNHNY and CDR2 SVGAGI (reference sequence). This CDR3 region has 15 residues. V was clipped by 2 bases and J by 11 bases; unmatched bases: 11. DNA for the CDR3: TGTGCCAGCAGTTACGAGCTAGCGGGAGATCGGGAGCAGTACTTC. As protein: CASSYELAGDREQYF.

In this sample, this clonotype turned up a few times. The chain is built from TRBV7-2 and TRBJ2-4; 8 bases are a match to TRBD2. The junction had 5 bases not matched to a gene; V was cut back by 1 base and J by 9 bases. The germline gives CDR1 SGHTA, CDR2 FQGNSA. The CDR3 covers 14 residues. The CDR3 here is CASSLGGLEFIQYF. The CDR3 nucleotides are TGTGCCAGCAGCTTAGGGGGACTAGAGTTCATTCAGTACTTC.

The chain uses TRBV12-3 or TRBV12-4 and TRBJ1-1; perhaps TRBD1 as D (6 bases). The germline V and J ends were trimmed by 6 bases and 5 bases, with 16 bases remaining between them. CDR3 length: 14 residues. The CDR3 sequence is CASRTTGMETEAFF. DNA of the CDR3: TGTGCCAGCAGGACGACAGGAATGGAGACTGAAGCTTTCTTT.

In this sample, this clonotype turned up a few times. The rearrangement links TRBV6-1 to TRBJ2-1; 8 nucleotides align to TRBD1. In germline, CDR1 is MNHNS, CDR2 SASEGT. V gave up 1 base and J gave up 6 bases; unmatched junction bases: 11. The CDR3 is 17 amino acids. CDR3 DNA: TGTGCCAGCAGTGAAGGATTCCTAGGACAGGGCCTCAATGAGCAGTTCTTC. Translation gives CASSEGFLGQGLNEQFF.

This clonotype was found a few times. In nucleotides, the CDR3 is TGCGCCAGCAGTGAAACTCGGGGGGGCACTGAAGCTTTCTTT. Residues: CASSETRGGTEAFF. The chain uses TRBV10-2 and TRBJ1-1; weak D call: TRBD1 (5 bases). The V and J ends lost 3 bases and 4 bases respectively, with 12 bases between them. Germline loops: CDR1 WSHSY, CDR2 SAAADI. This CDR3 contains 14 residues.

Turning to this clonotype: The junction does not match germline at one end; this may be a read error. This CDR3 reads CASSTGTGIKGKETQNF. Written as DNA, the CDR3 is TGTGCCAGCAGTACCGGGACAGGGATCAAGGGCAAAGAGACCCAGAACTTC. This rearrangement joins TRBV6-2 or TRBV6-3 to TRBJ2-5, with 9 nucleotides matching TRBD1. This CDR3 region has 17 residues. Germline-derived CDR1 and CDR2 are MNHEY and SVGEGT.